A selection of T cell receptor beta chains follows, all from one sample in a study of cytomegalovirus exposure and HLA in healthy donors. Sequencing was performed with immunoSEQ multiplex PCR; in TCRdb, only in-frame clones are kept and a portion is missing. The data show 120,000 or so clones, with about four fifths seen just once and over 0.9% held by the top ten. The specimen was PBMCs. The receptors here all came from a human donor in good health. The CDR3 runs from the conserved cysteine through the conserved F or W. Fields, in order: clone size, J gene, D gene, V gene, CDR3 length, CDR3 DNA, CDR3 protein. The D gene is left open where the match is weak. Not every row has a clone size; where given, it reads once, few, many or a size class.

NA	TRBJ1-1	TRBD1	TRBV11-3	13	TGTGCCAGCAGCTCCAACAGGGGCACTGAAGCTTTCTTT	CASSSNRGTEAFF
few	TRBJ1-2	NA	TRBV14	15	TGTGCCAGCAGCCAAGATCGGAGAGGGGAGGTTGGCTACACCTTC	CASSQDRRGEVGYTF
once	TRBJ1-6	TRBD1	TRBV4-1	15	TGCGCCAGCAGCCTGAAGACAGGGGTCGATTCACCCCTCCACTTT	CASSLKTGVDSPLHF
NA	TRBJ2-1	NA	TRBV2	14	TGTGCCAGCAGTGATGCGAGGGGGTACAATGAGCAGTTCTTC	CASSDARGYNEQFF
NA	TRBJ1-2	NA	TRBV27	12	TGTGCCAGCAGTTCCGACACCTATGGCTACACCTTC	CASSSDTYGYTF
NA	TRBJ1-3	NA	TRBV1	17	TGCACCAGCAGCCAGGGCCCGGACTCTTCCTCTGGAAACACCATATATTTT	CTSSQGPDSSSGNTIYF
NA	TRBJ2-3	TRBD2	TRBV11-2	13	TGTGCCAGCACAGCGGGGTACACAGATACGCAGTATTTT	CASTAGYTDTQYF
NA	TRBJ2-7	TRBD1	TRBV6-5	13	TGTGCCAGCAGTTCCGGGACAGGTTACGAGCAGTACTTC	CASSSGTGYEQYF
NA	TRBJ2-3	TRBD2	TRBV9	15	TGTGCCAGCAGCGCATCGGGGGGGTCGGTAGATACGCAGTATTTT	CASSASGGSVDTQYF
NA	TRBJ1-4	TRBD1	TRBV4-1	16	TGCGCCAGCAGCCATGAACCGACAGGGGAAAATGAAAAACTGTTTTTT	CASSHEPTGENEKLFF
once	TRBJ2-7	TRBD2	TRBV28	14	TGTGCCAGCAGCCCTCTCGGGGGGTATTACGAGCAGTACTTC	CASSPLGGYYEQYF
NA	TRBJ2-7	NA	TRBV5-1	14	TGCGCCAGCAGCTTCGAGGACAAAACCTACGAGCAGTACTTC	CASSFEDKTYEQYF
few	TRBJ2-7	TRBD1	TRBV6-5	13	TGTGCCAGCATCGACAGGGACCCCTACGAGCAGTACTTC	CASIDRDPYEQYF